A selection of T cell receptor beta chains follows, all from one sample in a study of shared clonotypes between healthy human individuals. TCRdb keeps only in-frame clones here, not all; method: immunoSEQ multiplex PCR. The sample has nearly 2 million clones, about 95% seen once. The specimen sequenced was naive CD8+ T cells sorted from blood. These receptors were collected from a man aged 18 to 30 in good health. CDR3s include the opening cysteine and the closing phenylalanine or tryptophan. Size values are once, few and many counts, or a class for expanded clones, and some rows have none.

CDR3aa: CASSYSGTGNGELFF; j_gene: TRBJ2-2; v_gene: TRBV6-5; abundance: .
CDR3aa: CASSFGRPYEQYF; j_gene: TRBJ2-7; v_gene: TRBV27; abundance: .
CDR3aa: CASIPTSGRTNEQFF; j_gene: TRBJ2-1; v_gene: TRBV6-6; abundance: .
CDR3aa: CASSISGEFGYEQYF; j_gene: TRBJ2-7; v_gene: TRBV9; abundance: .
CDR3aa: CASSLGGPARYSYNEQFF; j_gene: TRBJ2-1; v_gene: TRBV5-6; abundance: .
CDR3aa: CASIEGGLAWKTQYF; j_gene: TRBJ2-5; v_gene: TRBV6-1; abundance: .
CDR3aa: CASIYSSGSSYEQYF; j_gene: TRBJ2-7; v_gene: TRBV27; abundance: .
CDR3aa: CASSSREGQATEAFF; j_gene: TRBJ1-1; v_gene: TRBV7-6; abundance: .
CDR3aa: CASSDAETGFEAFF; j_gene: TRBJ1-1; v_gene: TRBV10-1; abundance: .
CDR3aa: CASGLQGAHSPLHF; j_gene: TRBJ1-6; v_gene: TRBV27; abundance: .
CDR3aa: CASSGSGNPTDTQYF; j_gene: TRBJ2-3; v_gene: TRBV9; abundance: .
CDR3aa: CASSDKQGNQETQYF; j_gene: TRBJ2-5; v_gene: TRBV6-5; abundance: .
CDR3aa: CASRPHPGQVFEQYF; j_gene: TRBJ2-7; v_gene: TRBV27; abundance: .
CDR3aa: CASSPQGLGYGYTF; j_gene: TRBJ1-2; v_gene: TRBV14; abundance: .
CDR3aa: CASSQDDSPAYEQYF; j_gene: TRBJ2-7; v_gene: TRBV14; abundance: once
CDR3aa: CASSYAGQGYTIYF; j_gene: TRBJ1-3; v_gene: TRBV6-6; abundance: .
CDR3aa: CASRLAGGTDTQYF; j_gene: TRBJ2-3; v_gene: TRBV13; abundance: .
CDR3aa: CASSLNRGLDNEQFF; j_gene: TRBJ2-1; v_gene: TRBV5-1; abundance: .
CDR3aa: CASSLDVATGNEQYF; j_gene: TRBJ2-7; v_gene: TRBV7-9; abundance: .
CDR3aa: CATSLERGTNEKLFF; j_gene: TRBJ1-4; v_gene: TRBV15; abundance: .
CDR3aa: CASSQGGDGTYEQYF; j_gene: TRBJ2-7; v_gene: TRBV4-2; abundance: .
CDR3aa: CASSQGTGDLATYEQYF; j_gene: TRBJ2-7; v_gene: TRBV14; abundance: .
CDR3aa: CASSFLTGVGNTEAFF; j_gene: TRBJ1-1; v_gene: TRBV7-8; abundance: .
CDR3aa: CASSSGVDYEQYF; j_gene: TRBJ2-7; v_gene: TRBV7-9; abundance: .
CDR3aa: CASSWGSRETQYF; j_gene: TRBJ2-5; v_gene: TRBV7-9; abundance: .